The 2 T cell receptor beta chains in this list originate from one sample, sequenced in a study of blood T cell repertoires in COVID-19. Method: immunoSEQ multiplex PCR; TCRdb's copy keeps in-frame clones and lacks some. The data contain over 200,000 clones, approximately 81% of them seen just once; the ten biggest clones take up 6% to 9.5%. Sequences were obtained from peripheral blood. The receptors derive from a woman older than 75 with acute or convalescent COVID-19.

The CDR3 region has the DNA TGTGCCACACGGGGGGGTCCCTATAGCAATCAGCCCCAGCATTTT. The encoded protein is CATRGGPYSNQPQHF. This chain joins TRBV6-5 and TRBJ1-5; D may be TRBD1 (5 bases). CDR3 size: 15 residues. The germline V gene encodes CDR1 MNHEY and CDR2 SVGAGI. Trimming removed 10 bases at V and 0 bases at J, with 16 bases between.

The chain joins TRBV6-5 to TRBJ1-5, with D unresolved. Trimming stripped 7 bases from V and 2 bases from J, with 12 bases between. CDR1 MNHEY and CDR2 SVGAGI come from the germline V gene. This CDR3 spans 14 amino acids. This chain's CDR3 is CASKVERGNQPQHF. The CDR3 DNA reads as TGTGCCAGCAAGGTGGAGAGGGGCAATCAGCCCCAGCATTTT.